The clone carrying this T cell receptor beta chain was counted once. The sample is drawn from a study of shared clonotypes between healthy human individuals. Looking at the study overall: Each donor had three CD4 naive, three CD4 memory, two CD8 naive and one CD8 memory plate.

Each sorted subset replicate got 200 ng genomic DNA, roughly 27,000 genomes. Libraries were prepared by immunoSEQ multiplex PCR; TCRdb keeps only in-frame clonotypes and omits some of them. The table lists 600,000 to 700,000 clones, approximately 73% of them singletons. This CDR3 spans 15 amino acids. V dropped 4 bases and J dropped 6 bases, with 16 bases sitting between them. The germline gives CDR1 SGHAT, CDR2 FQNNGV. Donors had no recently reported acute infections or vaccinations and were HIV-negative. The investigators split CD4+ cells into a CD45RA+ naive subset and a CD45RA-negative memory subset.

The V gene is TRBV11-2, the J gene TRBJ1-5; possibly TRBD1 for D (6 bases). Sequencing input: memory CD4+ T cells sorted from blood. Subset meaning: CD45RA-negative fraction. The receptor's source is a woman aged 30 to 39 in good health. The CDR3 region is CASSSGAGVGQPQHF. The CDR3 DNA sequence: TGTGCCAGCAGCTCGGGGGCAGGGGTCGGTCAGCCCCAGCATTTT.